The 30 T cell receptor beta chains below were found in one sample sequenced in a study of monozygotic twins with inflammatory bowel disease. TCRdb re-called the 5' RACE reads and gives one entry per CDR3 protein, without DNA. The table for this sample gives approximately 400,000 distinct CDR3 sequences. Sequencing was done on a sample of blood. All receptors derive from a human donor with ulcerative colitis or Crohn's disease, or a healthy co-twin of an affected twin (not recorded which).

This sequence joins TRBV11-2 and TRBJ1-1; the TCRdb call, TRBD1, lacks DNA for checking. CDR3 size: 14 residues. Germline V gene sequence: CDR1 SGHAT, CDR2 FQNNGV. The CDR3 is CASSLDPRTPEAFF.

The genes are TRBV7-2 and TRBJ1-6; the TCRdb D gene call, TRBD1, has no DNA to confirm it. CDR1 is SGHTA, CDR2 FQGNSA, per germline. The CDR3 is 16 residues long. The CDR3 here is CASSPRTGLYNSPLHF.

The chain joins TRBV7-8 to TRBJ2-7; without DNA, the TCRdb call of TRBD1 cannot be checked. The CDR3 spans 17 residues. CDR1 and CDR2 (germline): SGHVS, FQNEAQ. This chain's CDR3 is CASSLSPGTYESSEQYF. Full variable domain (missing parts from reference TRBV7-8 and TRBJ2-7): GAGVSQSPRYKVAKRGQDVALRCDPISGHVSLFWYQQALGQGPEFLTYFQNEAQLDKSGLPSDRFFAERPEGSVSTLKIQRTQQEDSAVYLCASSLSPGTYESSEQYFGPGTRLTVT.

The chain combines TRBV4-3 with TRBJ2-1. CDR1 and CDR2 (germline): LGHNA, YSLEER. The CDR3 extends over 17 amino acids. CDR3 protein: CASSQGNRLGSYNEQFF.

The rearrangement uses TRBV18 and TRBJ1-1. Germline V CDR1 and CDR2: KGHSH, LQKENI. The CDR3 has 14 residues. The CDR3: CASSPQEIGTEAFF.

The chain is built from TRBV7-9 and TRBJ1-1. The CDR3 is 12 residues long. The germline CDR1 and CDR2 sequences are SEHNR and FQNEAQ (reference sequence). CDR3 protein: CASSAERTEAFF.

The chain employs TRBV12-3 or TRBV12-4 and TRBJ2-5; TCRdb's D call of TRBD1 is untestable without DNA. CDR3 length: 13 amino acids. The CDR3 spells CASSFEAGKTQYF.

The genes are TRBV27 and TRBJ2-3; TCRdb reports TRBD1, a call that lacks DNA to check it against. The CDR3 loop spans 15 amino acids. CDR1 is MNHEY, CDR2 SMNVEV, per germline (reference sequence). Here the CDR3 reads CASSSPGLALDTQYF.

The gene calls are TRBV2 and TRBJ1-6; the D call of TRBD1 rests on TCRdb alone, since no DNA is present to check it. Germline CDR1 and CDR2: SNHLY and FYNNEI. The CDR3 contains 16 residues. CDR3 region: CASSVRASSYNSPLHF.

V is TRBV11-3 and J is TRBJ1-5; TCRdb returns TRBD1, unconfirmable since there is no DNA. The CDR3 loop spans 18 amino acids. Germline V gene lookup returns CDR1 SGHNT and CDR2 YENEEA. CDR3 in amino acids: CASSPWDHGNVGNQPQHF.

This chain joins TRBV29-1 and TRBJ2-3. The CDR3 spans 13 residues. The germline CDR1 and CDR2 sequences are SQVTM and ANQGSEA. CDR3 loop: CSVGPGSTDTQYF.

The gene calls are TRBV10-3 and TRBJ1-5. Germline lookup yields CDR1 ENHRY and CDR2 SYGVKD. This CDR3 region has 15 residues. CDR3 in amino acids: CAISESVYSNQPQHF.

The chain employs TRBV20-1 and TRBJ2-2. In germline, CDR1 is DFQATT, CDR2 SNEGSKA (reference sequence). The CDR3 covers 14 residues. CDR3 loop: CSAPRGSVSGELFF.

The J gene is TRBJ1-1, the V gene TRBV10-3. This CDR3 is 14 amino acids long. Germline lookup yields CDR1 ENHRY and CDR2 SYGVKD. CDR3 sequence: CASKWRAEDTEAFF.

V and J are TRBV5-1 and TRBJ2-1; absent DNA, TCRdb's TRBD2 call cannot be checked. The CDR3 loop spans 12 amino acids. CDR1 is SGHRS and CDR2 is YFSETQ in the germline V gene. The CDR3 loop is CASRRPPDEQFF.

This chain uses TRBV29-1 with TRBJ2-1; TCRdb calls TRBD2, which cannot be checked without DNA. The germline CDR1 and CDR2 sequences are SQVTM and ANQGSEA. This CDR3 has 15 amino acids. The CDR3: CSVKLRLADPPEQFF.

The chain is built from TRBV12-3 or TRBV12-4 and TRBJ2-2; TCRdb reports TRBD2, a call that lacks DNA to check it against. This CDR3 is 14 amino acids long. CDR3 region: CASVGGVGTGELFF.

This rearrangement joins TRBV5-1 to TRBJ2-1; TCRdb names TRBD2, which stays unverified in the absence of DNA. Germline V gene data show CDR1 as SGHRS and CDR2 as YFSETQ. The CDR3 has 15 amino acids. The CDR3 loop is CASSLLAGATNEQFF.

The V gene is TRBV2, the J gene TRBJ2-7; TCRdb selects TRBD1, and the lack of DNA leaves this call unchecked. The CDR3 is 17 residues long. Germline values: CDR1 SNHLY, CDR2 FYNNEI. CDR3: CASRMGSVGQGVYEQYF.

The chain carries TRBV7-2 and TRBJ1-4; the D call of TRBD1 rests on TCRdb alone, since no DNA is present to check it. The CDR3 sequence is 15 residues long. The germline gives CDR1 SGHTA, CDR2 FQGNSA. CDR3 in amino acids: CASSPRFSRGEKLFF.

J is TRBJ2-3 and V is TRBV6-1; the TCRdb call, TRBD2, lacks DNA for checking. Germline CDR1 MNHNS, CDR2 SASEGT. The CDR3 length is 15 residues. CDR3 loop: CASTGPYRVTDTQYF.

The CDR3 is CASSQEAEPEQFF. The chain joins TRBV4-1 to TRBJ2-1. CDR3 length: 13 amino acids. Germline V gene sequence: CDR1 MGHRA, CDR2 YSYEKL.

The rearrangement joins TRBV5-4 to TRBJ2-3; TCRdb's assignment of TRBD2 cannot be checked, as there is no DNA. Germline CDR1 and CDR2: SGHNT and YYREEE (reference sequence). CDR3 size: 13 residues. Here the CDR3 reads CASSLDREDTQYF.

The J gene is TRBJ2-1, the V gene TRBV4-3; the TRBD2 assignment by TCRdb is unverifiable without DNA. The V gene's germline CDR1 is LGHNA and CDR2 YSLEER. This CDR3 spans 17 amino acids. CDR3 sequence: CASSLRSGRVPYNEQFF.

V and J are TRBV6-5 and TRBJ2-1; the D call from TCRdb, TRBD2, cannot be confirmed without DNA. The CDR3 has 15 amino acids. Germline assignment: CDR1 MNHEY and CDR2 SVGAGI. CDR3 region: CASSYTRLAGVEQFF.

This rearrangement joins TRBV30 to TRBJ2-1; lacking DNA, the TRBD1 call made by TCRdb goes unchecked. The germline CDR1 and CDR2 sequences are GTSNPN and SVGIG (reference sequence). CDR3 length: 14 residues. The CDR3: CAWSRDRVANEQFF.

The chain employs TRBV15 and TRBJ2-5; TCRdb selects TRBD1, and the lack of DNA leaves this call unchecked. CDR1 is LNHNV, CDR2 YYDKDF, per germline (reference sequence). The length of the CDR3 is 15 residues. CDR3 loop: CATSRGFPGAETQYF. Combining the CDR3 with reference TRBV15 and TRBJ2-5 gives the whole variable domain DAMVIQNPRYQVTQFGKPVTLSCSQTLNHNVMYWYQQKSSQAPKLLFHYYDKDFNNEADTPDNFQSRRPNTSFCFLDIRSPGLGDTAMYLCATSRGFPGAETQYFGPGTRLLVL.

The rearrangement links TRBV4-3 to TRBJ2-1; TCRdb's D gene call, TRBD1, goes unchecked for lack of DNA. CDR1 and CDR2 from the germline V gene are LGHNA and YSLEER. The CDR3 spans 15 residues. The CDR3 loop is CASSGLGVRGNEQFF.

The chain links TRBV4-1 to TRBJ2-6; TCRdb's D call, TRBD1, is unchecked because there is no DNA. Germline assignment: CDR1 MGHRA and CDR2 YSYEKL. The CDR3 runs to 22 residues. CDR3 loop: CASSQITPRRDTGGSGANVLTF.

This CDR3 is CASRPRFASSGRAGDTQYF. The genes are TRBV4-3 and TRBJ2-3; as DNA is missing, the TRBD2 call by TCRdb cannot be tested. The germline V gene encodes CDR1 LGHNA and CDR2 YSLEER. The CDR3 loop spans 19 amino acids.